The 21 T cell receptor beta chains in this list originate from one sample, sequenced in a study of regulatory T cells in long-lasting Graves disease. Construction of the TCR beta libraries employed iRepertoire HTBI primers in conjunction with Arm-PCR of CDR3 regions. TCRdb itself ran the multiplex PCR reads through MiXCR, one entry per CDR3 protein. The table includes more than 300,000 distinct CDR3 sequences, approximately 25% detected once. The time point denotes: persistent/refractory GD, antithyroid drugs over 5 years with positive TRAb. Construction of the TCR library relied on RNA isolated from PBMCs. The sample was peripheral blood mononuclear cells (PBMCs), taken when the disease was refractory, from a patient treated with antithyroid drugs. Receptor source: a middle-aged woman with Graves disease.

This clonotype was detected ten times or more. DNA of the CDR3: TGTGCCAGCAGTTCGGGACGCTTAACCTATCAGCCCCAGCATTTT. Its protein is CASSSGRLTYQPQHF. The rearrangement joins TRBV12-3 or TRBV12-4 to TRBJ1-5; D may be TRBD1 (5 bases). The length of the CDR3 is 15 residues. V was clipped by 4 bases and J by 5 bases, with 15 bases between them.

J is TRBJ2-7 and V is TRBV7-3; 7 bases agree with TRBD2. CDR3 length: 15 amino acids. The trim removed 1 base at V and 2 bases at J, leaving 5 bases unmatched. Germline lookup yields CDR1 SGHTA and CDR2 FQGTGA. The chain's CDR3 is CASSLSGSNPYEQYF. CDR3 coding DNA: TGTGCCAGCAGCTTAAGCGGGAGTAATCCCTACGAGCAGTACTTC.

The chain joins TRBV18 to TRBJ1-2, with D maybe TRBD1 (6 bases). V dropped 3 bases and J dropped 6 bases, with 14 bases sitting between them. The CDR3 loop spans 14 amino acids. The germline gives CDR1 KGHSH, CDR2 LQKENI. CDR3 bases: TGTGCCAGCTCACCGAGGGAGGGGGAGAATGGCTACACCTTC. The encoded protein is CASSPREGENGYTF.

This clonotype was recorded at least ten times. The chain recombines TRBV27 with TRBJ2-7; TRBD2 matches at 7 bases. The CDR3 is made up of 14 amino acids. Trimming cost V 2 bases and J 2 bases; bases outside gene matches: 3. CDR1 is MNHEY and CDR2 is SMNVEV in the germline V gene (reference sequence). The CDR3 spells CASSLSGMPYEQYF. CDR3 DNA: TGTGCCAGCAGTTTAAGCGGGATGCCCTACGAGCAGTACTTC.

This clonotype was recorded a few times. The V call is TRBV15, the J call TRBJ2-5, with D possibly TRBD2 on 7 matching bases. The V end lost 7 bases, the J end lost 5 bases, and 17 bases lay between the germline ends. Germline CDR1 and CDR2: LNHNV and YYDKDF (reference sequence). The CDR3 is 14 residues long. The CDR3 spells CATNIRGGGETQYF. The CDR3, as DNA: TGTGCCACCAATATCCGGGGAGGGGGGGAGACCCAGTACTTC.

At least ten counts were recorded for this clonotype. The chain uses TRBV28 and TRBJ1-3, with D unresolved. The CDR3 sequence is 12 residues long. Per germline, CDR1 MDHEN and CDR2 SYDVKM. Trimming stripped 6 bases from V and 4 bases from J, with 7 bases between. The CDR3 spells CASSFSGNTIYF. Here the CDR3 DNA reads TGTGCCAGCAGCTTTTCCGGAAACACCATATATTTT.

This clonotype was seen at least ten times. The CDR3 DNA is TGCGCCAGCAGCCCGGACAGCTACGAGCAGTACTTC. Amino acids: CASSPDSYEQYF. The V and J genes are TRBV5-1 and TRBJ2-7; weak D call: TRBD1 (6 bases). Germline V lookup: CDR1 SGHRS, CDR2 YFSETQ. This CDR3 region has 12 residues. Trimming pared 4 bases from V and 3 bases from J, leaving 8 bases between.

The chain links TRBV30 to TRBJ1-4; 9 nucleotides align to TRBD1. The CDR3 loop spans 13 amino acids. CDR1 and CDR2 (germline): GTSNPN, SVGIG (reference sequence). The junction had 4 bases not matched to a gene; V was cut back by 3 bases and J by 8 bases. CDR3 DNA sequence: TGTGCCTGGAGCCGGGACAGGGAAGAAAAACTGTTTTTT. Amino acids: CAWSRDREEKLFF.

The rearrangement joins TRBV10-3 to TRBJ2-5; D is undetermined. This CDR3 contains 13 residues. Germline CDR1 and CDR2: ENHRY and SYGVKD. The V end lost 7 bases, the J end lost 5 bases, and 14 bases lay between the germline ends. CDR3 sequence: CAIKASNRETQYF. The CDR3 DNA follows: TGTGCCATCAAAGCCAGTAATAGGGAGACCCAGTACTTC.

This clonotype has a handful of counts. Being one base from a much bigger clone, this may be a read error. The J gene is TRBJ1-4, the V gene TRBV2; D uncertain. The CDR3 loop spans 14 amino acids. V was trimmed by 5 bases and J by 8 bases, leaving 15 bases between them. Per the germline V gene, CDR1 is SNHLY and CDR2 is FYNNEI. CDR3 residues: CASSRYHKGEKLFF. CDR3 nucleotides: TGTGCCAGCAGTCGGTACCATAAAGGGGAAAAACTGTTTTTT.

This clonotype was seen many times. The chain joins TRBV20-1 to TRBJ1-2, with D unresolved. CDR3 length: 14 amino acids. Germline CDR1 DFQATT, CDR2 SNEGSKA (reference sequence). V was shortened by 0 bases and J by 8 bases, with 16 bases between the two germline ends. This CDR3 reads CSAREVPRRSGYTF. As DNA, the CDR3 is TGCAGTGCTAGAGAAGTCCCACGGAGGTCAGGCTACACCTTC.

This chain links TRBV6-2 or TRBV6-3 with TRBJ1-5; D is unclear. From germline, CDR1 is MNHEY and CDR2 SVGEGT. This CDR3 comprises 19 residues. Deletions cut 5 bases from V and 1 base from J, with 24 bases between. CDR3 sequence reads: CASSEGVASDYRSNQPQHF. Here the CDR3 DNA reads TGTGCCAGCAGTGAAGGAGTGGCTTCGGATTATAGGAGCAATCAGCCCCAGCATTTT.

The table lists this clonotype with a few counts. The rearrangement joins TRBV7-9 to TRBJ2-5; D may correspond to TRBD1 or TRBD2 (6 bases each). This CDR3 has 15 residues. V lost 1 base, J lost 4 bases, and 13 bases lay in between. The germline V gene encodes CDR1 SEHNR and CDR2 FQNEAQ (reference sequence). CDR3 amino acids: CASSLDLRGAETQYF. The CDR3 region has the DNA TGTGCCAGCAGCTTAGATTTAAGGGGGGCAGAGACCCAGTACTTC.

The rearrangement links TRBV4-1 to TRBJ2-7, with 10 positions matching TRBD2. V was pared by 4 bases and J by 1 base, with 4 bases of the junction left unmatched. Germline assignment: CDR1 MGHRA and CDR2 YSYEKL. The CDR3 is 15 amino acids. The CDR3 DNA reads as TGCGCCAGCAGCCGCGGGACTAGCGCGTCCTACGAGCAGTACTTC. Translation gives CASSRGTSASYEQYF.

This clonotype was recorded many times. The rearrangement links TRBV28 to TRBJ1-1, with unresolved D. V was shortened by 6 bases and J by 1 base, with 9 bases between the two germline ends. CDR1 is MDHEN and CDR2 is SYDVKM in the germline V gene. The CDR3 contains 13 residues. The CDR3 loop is CASRQTPNTEAFF. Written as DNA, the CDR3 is TGTGCCAGCAGACAGACACCGAACACTGAAGCTTTCTTT.

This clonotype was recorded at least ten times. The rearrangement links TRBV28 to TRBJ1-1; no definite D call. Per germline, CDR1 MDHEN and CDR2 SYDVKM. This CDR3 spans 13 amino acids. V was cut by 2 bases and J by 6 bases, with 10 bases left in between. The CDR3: CASSLMVDPEAFF. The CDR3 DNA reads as TGTGCCAGCAGTTTAATGGTTGACCCTGAAGCTTTCTTT.

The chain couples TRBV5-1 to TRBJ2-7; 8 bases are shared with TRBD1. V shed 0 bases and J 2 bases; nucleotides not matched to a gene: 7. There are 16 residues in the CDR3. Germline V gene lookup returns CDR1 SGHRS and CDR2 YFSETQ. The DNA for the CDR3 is TGCGCCAGCAGCTTGGCCGGAGACAGGGGCCCCTACGAGCAGTACTTC. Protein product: CASSLAGDRGPYEQYF.

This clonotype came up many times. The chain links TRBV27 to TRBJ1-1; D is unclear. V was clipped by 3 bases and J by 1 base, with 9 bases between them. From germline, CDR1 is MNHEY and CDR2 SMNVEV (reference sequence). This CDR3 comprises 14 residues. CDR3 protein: CASSLVRPNTEAFF. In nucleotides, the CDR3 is TGTGCCAGCAGTTTGGTCAGACCGAACACTGAAGCTTTCTTT.

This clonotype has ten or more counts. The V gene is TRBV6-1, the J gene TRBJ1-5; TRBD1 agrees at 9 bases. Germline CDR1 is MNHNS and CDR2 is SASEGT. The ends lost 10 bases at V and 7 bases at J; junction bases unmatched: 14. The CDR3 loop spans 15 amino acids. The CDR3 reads CATLKRGTGYQPQHF. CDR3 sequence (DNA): TGTGCCACCTTAAAGAGGGGGACAGGGTACCAGCCCCAGCATTTT.

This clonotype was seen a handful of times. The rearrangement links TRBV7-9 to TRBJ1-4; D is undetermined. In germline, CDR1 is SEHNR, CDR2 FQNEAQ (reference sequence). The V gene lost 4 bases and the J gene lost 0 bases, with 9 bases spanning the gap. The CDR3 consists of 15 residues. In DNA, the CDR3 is TGTGCCAGCAGCTCTAACAAGGCAACTAATGAAAAACTGTTTTTT. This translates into CASSSNKATNEKLFF. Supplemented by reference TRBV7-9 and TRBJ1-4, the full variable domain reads DTGVSQNPRHKITKRGQNVTFRCDPISEHNRLYWYRQTLGQGPEFLTYFQNEAQLEKSRLLSDRFSAERPKGSFSTLEIQRTEQGDSAMYLCASSSNKATNEKLFFGSGTQLSVL.

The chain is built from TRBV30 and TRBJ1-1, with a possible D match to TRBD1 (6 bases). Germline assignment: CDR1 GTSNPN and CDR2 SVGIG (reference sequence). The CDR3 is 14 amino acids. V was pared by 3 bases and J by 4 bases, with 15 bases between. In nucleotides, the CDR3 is TGTGCCTGGAGAGCTATACAGGGTAGCACTGAAGCTTTCTTT. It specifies CAWRAIQGSTEAFF. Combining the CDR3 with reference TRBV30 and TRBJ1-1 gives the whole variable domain SQTIHQWPATLVQPVGSPLSLECTVEGTSNPNLYWYRQAAGRGLQLLFYSVGIGQISSEVPQNLSASRPQDRQFILSSKKLLLSDSGFYLCAWRAIQGSTEAFFGQGTRLTVV.